The present entry profiles one T cell receptor beta chain with its context. Its antigen remains unidentified. In the PCR, 60 Vbeta and 13 Jbeta primers were used. This table comes from immunoSEQ multiplex PCR, and its TCRdb copy is limited to in-frame clones, with some not included. Of about 160,000 clones in the sample, approximately 81% were seen once. The CDR3 has 14 residues. Per germline, CDR1 MDHEN and CDR2 SYDVKM. The J segment lost 6 bases and the V segment lost 7 bases, leaving 7 bases of the junction unmatched. This specimen comes from a study of cytomegalovirus exposure and HLA in healthy donors. Overall study context: A previous analysis identified 100 million or so unique TCR beta sequences derived from around 200 million T cells. An early release of data contained 80 million to 85 million unique TCRs, which came from HLA-typed donors.

Study findings and constraints: The study put 160 or so TCR beta chains on its list as cytomegalovirus-associated.

The chain links TRBV28 to TRBJ2-1; TRBD1 matches 9 bases. This receptor was taken from a boy between 2 and 10 years old in good health and CMV-seronegative. Specimen: PBMCs. CDR3 region: CASTLTGGFNEQFF. CDR3 nucleotides: TGTGCCAGCACACTAACAGGGGGCTTCAATGAGCAGTTCTTC.